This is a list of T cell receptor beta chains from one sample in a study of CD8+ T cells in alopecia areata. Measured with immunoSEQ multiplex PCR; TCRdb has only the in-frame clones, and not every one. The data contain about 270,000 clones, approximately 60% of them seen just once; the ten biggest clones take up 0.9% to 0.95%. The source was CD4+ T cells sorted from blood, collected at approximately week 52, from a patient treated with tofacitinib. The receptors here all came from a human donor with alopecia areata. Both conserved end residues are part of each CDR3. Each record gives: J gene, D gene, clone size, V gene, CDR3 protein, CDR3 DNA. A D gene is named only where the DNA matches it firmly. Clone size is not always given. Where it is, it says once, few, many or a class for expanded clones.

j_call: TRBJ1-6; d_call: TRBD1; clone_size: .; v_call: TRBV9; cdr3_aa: CASSVFDRGYNSPLHF; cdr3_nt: TGTGCCAGCAGCGTATTCGACAGGGGATATAATTCACCCCTCCACTTT
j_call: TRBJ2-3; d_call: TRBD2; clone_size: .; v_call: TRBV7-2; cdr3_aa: CASSLTSGGADTQYF; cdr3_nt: TGTGCCAGCAGCTTGACTAGCGGGGGGGCAGATACGCAGTATTTT
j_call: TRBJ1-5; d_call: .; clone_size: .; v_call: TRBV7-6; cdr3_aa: CASSPGSNQPQHF; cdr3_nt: TGTGCCAGCAGCCCAGGGAGCAATCAGCCCCAGCATTTT
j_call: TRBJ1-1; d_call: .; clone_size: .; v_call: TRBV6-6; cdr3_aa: CASSPQVAEAFF; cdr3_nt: TGTGCCAGCAGTCCTCAAGTCGCTGAAGCTTTCTTT
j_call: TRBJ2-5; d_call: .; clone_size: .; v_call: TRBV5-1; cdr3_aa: CASSLAVAGASQETQYF; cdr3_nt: TGCGCCAGCAGCTTGGCCGTGGCGGGGGCCAGTCAAGAGACCCAGTACTTC
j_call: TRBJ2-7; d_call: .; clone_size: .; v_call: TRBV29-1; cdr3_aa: CSVESGSTNEQYF; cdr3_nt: TGCAGCGTTGAATCAGGGTCCACTAACGAGCAGTACTTC
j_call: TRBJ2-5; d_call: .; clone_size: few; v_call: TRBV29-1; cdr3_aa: CTGAVQETQYF; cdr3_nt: TGCACGGGGGCCGTCCAAGAGACCCAGTACTTC
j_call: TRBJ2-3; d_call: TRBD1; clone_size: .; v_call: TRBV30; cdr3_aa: CAWDRGGPDTQYF; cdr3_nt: TGTGCCTGGGACAGGGGGGGCCCAGATACGCAGTATTTT
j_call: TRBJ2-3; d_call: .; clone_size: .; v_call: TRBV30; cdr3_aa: CAWTPGGGSTQYF; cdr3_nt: TGTGCCTGGACCCCCGGGGGCGGGAGTACGCAGTATTTT
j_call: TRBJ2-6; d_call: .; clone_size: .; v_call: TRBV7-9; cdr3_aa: CASSPAGPGANVLTF; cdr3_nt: TGTGCCAGCAGCCCCGCAGGGCCTGGGGCCAACGTCCTGACTTTC
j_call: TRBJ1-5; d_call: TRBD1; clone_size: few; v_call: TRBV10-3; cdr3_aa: CAISPDREYQPQHF; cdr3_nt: TGTGCCATCAGTCCTGACAGGGAATACCAGCCCCAGCATTTT
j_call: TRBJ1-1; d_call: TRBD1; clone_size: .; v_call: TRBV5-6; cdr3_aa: CASSLGQGTLNTEAFF; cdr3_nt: TGTGCCAGCAGCCTGGGACAGGGAACCTTGAACACTGAAGCTTTCTTT
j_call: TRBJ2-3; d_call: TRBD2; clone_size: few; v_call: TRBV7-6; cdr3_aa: CASSGQGLAGGTQYF; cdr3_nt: TGTGCCAGCAGCGGCCAGGGACTAGCGGGGGGAACGCAGTATTTT
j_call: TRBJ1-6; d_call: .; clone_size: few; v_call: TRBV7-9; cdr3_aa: CASSFLVGENSPLHF; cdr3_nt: TGTGCCAGCAGCTTTCTTGTGGGAGAGAATTCACCCCTCCACTTT
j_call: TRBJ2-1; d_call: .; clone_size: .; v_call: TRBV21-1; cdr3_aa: CASSTGQAYNEQFF; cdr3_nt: TGTGCCAGCAGCACGGGGCAGGCGTACAATGAGCAGTTCTTC
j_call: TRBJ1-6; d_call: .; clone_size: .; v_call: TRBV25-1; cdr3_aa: CASSEPRRGGNSPLHF; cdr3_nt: TGTGCCAGCAGTGAACCACGCAGGGGTGGAAATTCACCCCTCCACTTT
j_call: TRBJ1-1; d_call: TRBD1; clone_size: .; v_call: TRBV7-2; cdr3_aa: CASSRTGDTEAFF; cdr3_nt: TGTGCCAGCAGCCGGACAGGGGACACTGAAGCTTTCTTT
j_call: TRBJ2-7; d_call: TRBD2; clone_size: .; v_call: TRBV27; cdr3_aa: CASSLSTSGGLYEQYF; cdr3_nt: TGTGCCAGCAGTTTAAGTACTAGCGGGGGCCTATACGAGCAGTACTTC
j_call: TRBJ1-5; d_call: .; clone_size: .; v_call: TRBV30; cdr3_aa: CAWSVSSDQPQHF; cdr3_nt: TGTGCCTGGAGTGTATCCAGTGATCAGCCCCAGCATTTT
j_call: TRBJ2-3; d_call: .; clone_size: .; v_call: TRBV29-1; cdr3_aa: CSVAQTTTDTQYF; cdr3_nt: TGCAGCGTTGCTCAAACTACCACAGATACGCAGTATTTT
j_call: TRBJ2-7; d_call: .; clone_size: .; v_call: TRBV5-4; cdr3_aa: CASSLASWPEQYF; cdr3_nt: TGTGCCAGCAGCTTGGCCTCGTGGCCCGAGCAGTACTTC
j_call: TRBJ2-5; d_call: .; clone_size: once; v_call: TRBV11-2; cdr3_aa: CASSPTAGQETQYF; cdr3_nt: TGTGCCAGCAGCCCCACGGCGGGGCAAGAGACCCAGTACTTC
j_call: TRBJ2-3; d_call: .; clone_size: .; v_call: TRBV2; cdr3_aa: CASSDRTSTDTQYF; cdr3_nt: TGTGCCAGCAGCGACCGCACTAGCACAGATACGCAGTATTTT
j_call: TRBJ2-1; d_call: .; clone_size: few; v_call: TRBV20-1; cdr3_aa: CSATSYNEQFF; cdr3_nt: TGCAGTGCTACTAGCTACAATGAGCAGTTCTTC
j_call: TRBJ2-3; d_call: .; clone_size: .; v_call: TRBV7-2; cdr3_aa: CASSLRYGDTQYF; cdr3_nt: TGTGCCAGCAGCTTAAGATACGGGGATACGCAGTATTTT
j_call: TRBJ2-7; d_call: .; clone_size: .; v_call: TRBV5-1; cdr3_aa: CASSGLLSYEQYF; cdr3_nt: TGCGCCAGCTCGGGCCTCCTCTCCTACGAGCAGTACTTC
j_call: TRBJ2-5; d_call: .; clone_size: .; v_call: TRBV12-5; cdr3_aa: CASGRRGAETQYF; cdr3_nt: TGTGCTAGTGGTAGACGTGGGGCAGAGACCCAGTACTTC
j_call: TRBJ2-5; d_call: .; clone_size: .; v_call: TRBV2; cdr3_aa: CASSDGSRGTQYF; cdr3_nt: TGTGCCAGCAGTGATGGATCACGGGGGACCCAGTACTTC
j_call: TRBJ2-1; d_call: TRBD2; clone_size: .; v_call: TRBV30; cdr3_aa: CAWSEGTSAYNEQFF; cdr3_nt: TGTGCCTGGAGTGAGGGGACTAGCGCCTACAATGAGCAGTTCTTC
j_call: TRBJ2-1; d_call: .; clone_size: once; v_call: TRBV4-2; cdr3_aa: CASSQDQVLSGSYNEQFF; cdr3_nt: TGTGCCAGCAGCCAAGATCAGGTACTTAGCGGATCCTACAATGAGCAGTTCTTC
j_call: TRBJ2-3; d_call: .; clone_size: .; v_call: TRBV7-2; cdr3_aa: CASSPSGGTWADTQYF; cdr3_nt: TGTGCCAGCAGCCCGTCGGGGGGCACCTGGGCAGATACGCAGTATTTT
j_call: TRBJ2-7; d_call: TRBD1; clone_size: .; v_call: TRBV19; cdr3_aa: CATTGTGLYEQYF; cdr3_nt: TGTGCCACCACCGGGACAGGGCTCTACGAGCAGTACTTC
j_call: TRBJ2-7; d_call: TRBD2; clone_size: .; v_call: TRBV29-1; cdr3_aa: CSVVHPSGGLDYEQYF; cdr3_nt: TGCAGCGTTGTGCACCCTAGCGGGGGACTGGATTACGAGCAGTACTTC
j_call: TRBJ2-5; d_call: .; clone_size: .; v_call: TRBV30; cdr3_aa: CAWSQTLGYGTQYF; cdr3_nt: TGTGCCTGGAGTCAAACCCTAGGATACGGGACCCAGTACTTC
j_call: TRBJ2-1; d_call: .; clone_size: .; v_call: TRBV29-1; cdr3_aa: CSAQKSNEQFF; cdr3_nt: TGCAGCGCCCAAAAGAGCAATGAGCAGTTCTTC
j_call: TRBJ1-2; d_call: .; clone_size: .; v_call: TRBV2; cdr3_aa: CASSARVHGYTF; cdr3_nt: TGTGCCAGCAGTGCACGGGTACATGGCTACACCTTC
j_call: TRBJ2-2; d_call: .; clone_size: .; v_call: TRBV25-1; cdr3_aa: CASSDQGRGAGELFF; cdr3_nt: TGTGCCAGCAGTGACCAGGGAAGGGGCGCCGGGGAGCTGTTTTTT
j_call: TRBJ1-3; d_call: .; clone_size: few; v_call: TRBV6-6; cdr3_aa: CATGRNTIYF; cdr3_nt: TGTGCCACAGGGCGAAACACCATATATTTT
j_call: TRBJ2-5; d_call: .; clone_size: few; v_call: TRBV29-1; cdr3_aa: CSAVRRASPQETQYF; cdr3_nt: TGCAGCGCCGTAAGGAGGGCTAGCCCCCAAGAGACCCAGTACTTC
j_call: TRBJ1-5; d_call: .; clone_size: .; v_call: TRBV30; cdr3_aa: CAWSGVGGRQPQHF; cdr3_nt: TGTGCCTGGAGTGGAGTTGGGGGCAGGCAGCCCCAGCATTTT
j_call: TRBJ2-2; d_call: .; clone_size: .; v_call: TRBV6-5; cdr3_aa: CASIKTGTGELFF; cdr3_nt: TGTGCCAGCATTAAAACTGGAACCGGGGAGCTGTTTTTT
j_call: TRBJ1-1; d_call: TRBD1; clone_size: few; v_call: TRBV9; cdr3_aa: CASSVTGANTEAFF; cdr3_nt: TGTGCCAGCAGCGTAACAGGGGCGAACACTGAAGCTTTCTTT
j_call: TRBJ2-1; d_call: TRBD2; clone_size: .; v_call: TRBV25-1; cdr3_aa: CASSEPGGGGYNEQFF; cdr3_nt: TGTGCCAGCAGTGAGCCCGGGGGCGGGGGGTACAATGAGCAGTTCTTC
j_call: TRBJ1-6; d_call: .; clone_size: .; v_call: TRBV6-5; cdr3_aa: CASSYSRDKWGPLHF; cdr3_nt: TGTGCCAGCAGTTACTCGAGGGACAAGTGGGGCCCCCTCCACTTT
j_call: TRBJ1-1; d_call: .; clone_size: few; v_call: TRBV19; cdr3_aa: CASSTGTTPNTEAFF; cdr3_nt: TGTGCCAGTAGCACCGGGACAACACCCAACACTGAAGCTTTCTTT
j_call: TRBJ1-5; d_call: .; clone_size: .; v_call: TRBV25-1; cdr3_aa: CASGGRMGEPQHF; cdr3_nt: TGTGCCAGCGGGGGACGTATGGGTGAGCCCCAGCATTTT
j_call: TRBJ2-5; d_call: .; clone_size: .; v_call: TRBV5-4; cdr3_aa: CASSSTGGETQYF; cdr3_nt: TGTGCCAGCAGCTCTACAGGTGGCGAGACCCAGTACTTC
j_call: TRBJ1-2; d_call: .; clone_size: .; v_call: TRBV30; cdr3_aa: CAWRGGGGYTF; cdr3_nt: TGTGCCTGGAGAGGAGGGGGTGGCTACACCTTC
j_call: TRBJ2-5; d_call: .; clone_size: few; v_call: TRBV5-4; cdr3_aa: CASSSLGLGETQYF; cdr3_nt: TGTGCCAGCAGCTCTTTAGGGCTGGGGGAGACCCAGTACTTC
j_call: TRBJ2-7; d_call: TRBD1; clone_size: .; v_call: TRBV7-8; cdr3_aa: CASSLETGSPYEQYF; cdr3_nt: TGTGCCAGCAGCTTAGAGACAGGGTCCCCCTACGAGCAGTACTTC
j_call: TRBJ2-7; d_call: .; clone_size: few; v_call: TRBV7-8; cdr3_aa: CASSLATRNHEQYF; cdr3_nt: TGTGCCAGCAGCTTAGCGACCAGGAACCACGAGCAGTACTTC
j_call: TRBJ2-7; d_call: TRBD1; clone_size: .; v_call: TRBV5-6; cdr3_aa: CASTGGTGAPYEQYF; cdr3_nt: TGTGCCAGCACCGGAGGGACAGGGGCCCCCTACGAGCAGTACTTC
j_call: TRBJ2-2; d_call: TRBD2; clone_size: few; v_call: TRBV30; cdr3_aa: CAWRTWRGGTGELFF; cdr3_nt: TGTGCCTGGAGGACCTGGCGGGGGGGCACCGGGGAGCTGTTTTTT
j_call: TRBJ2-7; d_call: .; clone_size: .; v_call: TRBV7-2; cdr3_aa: CASSPLEEQYF; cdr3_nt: TGTGCCAGCAGCCCACTGGAAGAGCAGTACTTC
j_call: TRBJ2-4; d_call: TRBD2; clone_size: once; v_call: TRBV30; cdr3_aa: CAWSWQRGNIQYF; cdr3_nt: TGTGCCTGGAGTTGGCAGCGGGGAAACATTCAGTACTTC